The entry below describes one T cell receptor beta chain. V was trimmed by 3 bases and J by 1 base, leaving 11 bases between them. Germline values: CDR1 SGHRS, CDR2 YFSETQ. This CDR3 region has 14 residues. The data were taken from a study of control samples from healthy donors and cancer patients. The assay was immunoSEQ multiplex PCR, and TCRdb's table has in-frame clones only and misses some. The table has about 130,000 clones, 75% to 95% seen once. The clonotype comes from a man aged 18 to 29 in good health. Sequencing was carried out using blood. The genes are TRBV5-1 and TRBJ2-7; perhaps TRBD2 as D (6 bases). CDR3 nucleotides: TGCGCCAGCAGCTCGCACGGGGGTTCCTACGAGCAGTACTTC. Residues: CASSSHGGSYEQYF.